This TCR beta chain appears in the sequencing data of a study of OX40 agonist ivuxolimab in advanced cancers. The V gene end was trimmed by 4 bases and the J gene end by 1 base; junction bases not matched to a gene: 0. CDR1 and CDR2 (germline): LGHNT, FRNRAP. This CDR3 is built from 13 residues. Profiling relied on immunoSEQ multiplex PCR, and the TCRdb table lists in-frame clones only, not all of them. Counted here are tens of thousands of clones, 80% to 95% occurring once; the ten biggest clones make up roughly 0.32%. The source of this sequence is an adult with an advanced solid tumor such as melanoma, head and neck, liver or kidney cancer. Sample: CD4+ or CD8+ T cells sorted from blood, taken in a trial of the OX40 agonist ivuxolimab. This chain joins TRBV12-5 and TRBJ1-1; TRBD1 aligns across 7 bases. This CDR3 is CASGWDRNTEAFF. For the CDR3, the DNA is TGTGCTAGTGGTTGGGACAGGAACACTGAAGCTTTCTTT. The complete variable domain, with remaining parts taken from reference TRBV12-5 and TRBJ1-1, reads DARVTQTPRHKVTEMGQEVTMRCQPILGHNTVFWYRQTMMQGLELLAYFRNRAPLDDSGMPKDRFSAEMPDATLATLKIQPSEPRDSAVYFCASGWDRNTEAFFGQGTRLTVV.